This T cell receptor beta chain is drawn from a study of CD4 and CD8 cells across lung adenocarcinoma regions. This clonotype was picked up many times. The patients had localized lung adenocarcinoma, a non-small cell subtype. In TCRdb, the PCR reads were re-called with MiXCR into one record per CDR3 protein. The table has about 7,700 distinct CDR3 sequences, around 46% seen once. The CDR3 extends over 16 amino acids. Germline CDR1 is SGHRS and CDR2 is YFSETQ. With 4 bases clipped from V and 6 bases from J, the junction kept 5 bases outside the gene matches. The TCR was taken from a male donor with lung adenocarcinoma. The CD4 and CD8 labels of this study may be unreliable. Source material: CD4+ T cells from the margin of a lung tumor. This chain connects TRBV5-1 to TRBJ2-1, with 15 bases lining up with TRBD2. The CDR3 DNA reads TGCGCCAGCAGCCCTCGGACTAGCGGGGGGGCCAATGAGCAGTTCTTC. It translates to CASSPRTSGGANEQFF.